Below, 3 T cell receptor beta chains from the same sample are listed, as sequenced in a study of cytomegalovirus exposure and HLA in healthy donors. The PCR was carried out with 60 Vbeta primers and 13 Jbeta primers. The assay was immunoSEQ multiplex PCR, and TCRdb's table has in-frame clones only and misses some. The data hold some 150,000 clones, with roughly 80% observed a single time. The sequenced sample consisted of PBMCs. The receptors were sampled from a human donor in good health.

The chain is built from TRBV27 and TRBJ1-4; D unclear. This CDR3 has 14 amino acids. Germline V lookup: CDR1 MNHEY, CDR2 SMNVEV (reference sequence). V lost 0 bases and J lost 5, with 7 bases in between. CDR3 sequence reads: CASSLSPGNEKLFF. CDR3 coding DNA: TGTGCCAGCAGTTTATCGCCCGGGAATGAAAAACTGTTTTTT. The whole variable domain, filled in from reference TRBV27 and TRBJ1-4, reads EAQVTQNPRYLITVTGKKLTVTCSQNMNHEYMSWYRQDPGLGLRQIYYSMNVEVTDKGDVPEGYKVSRKEKRNFPLILESPSPNQTSLYFCASSLSPGNEKLFFGSGTQLSVL.

The chain uses TRBV5-1 and TRBJ1-2, with D possibly matching TRBD1 (5 bases). The CDR3 has 12 amino acids. V was shortened by 3 bases and J by 7 bases, with 10 bases between the two germline ends. Germline lookup yields CDR1 SGHRS and CDR2 YFSETQ. In DNA, the CDR3 is TGCGCCAGCAGCTCGAAAGGGGTTGGCTACACCTTC. Translated, it gives CASSSKGVGYTF.

The CDR3 bases are TGTGCCAGCACTGCGCGGGAGGCTACCGGGGAGCTGTTTTTT. This translates into CASTAREATGELFF. The V and J genes are TRBV6-6 and TRBJ2-2; 8 nucleotides match TRBD2. Germline-derived CDR1 and CDR2 are MNHNY and SVGAGI (reference sequence). There are 14 residues in the CDR3. Losses at the gene ends were 7 bases for V and 5 bases for J; bases not matched to a gene: 6.